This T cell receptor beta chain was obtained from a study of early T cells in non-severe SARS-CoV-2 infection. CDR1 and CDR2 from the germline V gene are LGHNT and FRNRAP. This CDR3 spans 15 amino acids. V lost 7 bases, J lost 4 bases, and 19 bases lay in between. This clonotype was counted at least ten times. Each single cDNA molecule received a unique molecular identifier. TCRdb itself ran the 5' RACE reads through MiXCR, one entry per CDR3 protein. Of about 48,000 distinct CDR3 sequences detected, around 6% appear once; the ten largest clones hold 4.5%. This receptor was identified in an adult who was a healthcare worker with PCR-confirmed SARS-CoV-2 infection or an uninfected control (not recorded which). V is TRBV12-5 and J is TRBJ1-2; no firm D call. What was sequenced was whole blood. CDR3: CASAPHSSYSYGYTF. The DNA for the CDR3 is TGTGCTAGTGCCCCACACTCCAGCTATTCCTATGGCTACACCTTC.